This TCR beta chain was sequenced for a study of blood T cell repertoires in COVID-19. The wider study: Material from acute and convalescent COVID-19 was sourced from the United States, Italy and Spain.

By sample fraction, this clone is medium-sized. In the source study's methods: Researchers report that nucleated cell counts were estimated from reference gene primer amplification. Assay used: immunoSEQ multiplex PCR; TCRdb lists only in-frame clones, some missing. Clone size and the V and J calls come from that table; the DNA yielded D and trimming. The repertoire holds under 200,000 clones, with 81% as singletons. Germline V CDR1 and CDR2: SGHAT, FQNNGV. The V end lost 3 bases, the J end lost 2 bases, and 8 bases lay between the germline ends. This CDR3 spans 13 amino acids. The age range of participants was 18 to 89 years, with residence in 20 to 25 US areas.

The gene calls are TRBV11-2 and TRBJ2-7; D is possibly TRBD1 (6 bases). The clonotype was recovered from a woman between 40 and 55 years old with acute COVID-19. Specimen: PBMCs or T cells enriched from blood (not recorded which). The DNA for the CDR3 is TGTGCCAGCAGCTTGGACAGTACCTACGAGCAGTACTTC. Translated: CASSLDSTYEQYF.